The rows below give T cell receptor beta chains drawn from one sample of a study of shared T cell receptors in the human thymus. Profiled with immunoSEQ multiplex PCR; TCRdb holds only in-frame clones, not every one. The sample consists of hundreds of thousands of clones, roughly 90% of them appearing once. The data were also submitted as part of a second study, on human thymus T cells.

The sequencing input was thymocytes. Receptor source: a boy younger than two with a congenital heart defect. Both conserved end residues are part of each CDR3. Fields, in order: J gene, clone size, D gene, CDR3 length, V gene, CDR3 DNA, CDR3 protein. The D gene is left open where the match is weak. Part of the rows lack a size; the others show once, few, many or a class for expanded clones.

>TRBJ2-3|-|-|17|TRBV4-3
TGCGCCAGCAGCCAAGGGCCAGCGGGCGCTAGCACAGATACGCAGTATTTT
CASSQGPAGASTDTQYF
>TRBJ2-7|-|TRBD2|17|TRBV2
TGTGCCAGCAGTGAATGGCTAGCGGGAGTCATACCCGACGAGCAGTACTTC
CASSEWLAGVIPDEQYF
>TRBJ2-2|-|TRBD1|21|TRBV2
TGTGCCATCATCCTTTCCCCGCGACAGGGGAGCCGGCCTGCCGAACCCGGGGAGCTGTTTTTT
CAIILSPRQGSRPAEPGELFF
>TRBJ2-5|-|TRBD1|14|TRBV27
TGTGCCAGCAGTTCACAGGGGCTATGGGAGACCCAGTACTTC
CASSSQGLWETQYF
>TRBJ2-1|-|TRBD2|17|TRBV4-1
TGCGCCAGCAGCCAAGATAAAACTAGCGGGAGTTACAATGAGCAGTTCTTC
CASSQDKTSGSYNEQFF
>TRBJ2-7|-|-|15|TRBV28
TGTGCCAGCAGTTTCCCCCAAACAGGTCACTACGAGCAGTACTTC
CASSFPQTGHYEQYF
>TRBJ2-5|-|TRBD1|13|TRBV15
TGTGCCACCAGCAGGACAGGGTTGAAGACCCAGTACTTC
CATSRTGLKTQYF
>TRBJ2-7|few|TRBD2|13|TRBV5-5
TGTGCCAGCAGCTGGGGGACTAGCTACGAGCAGTACTTC
CASSWGTSYEQYF
>TRBJ2-1|once|TRBD2|17|TRBV7-9
TGTGCCAGCAGCGAGGAGGGAACTAGCGGGAGGGCCAATGAGCAGTTCTTC
CASSEEGTSGRANEQFF
>TRBJ2-2|-|-|13|TRBV25-1
TGTGCCAGCAGTGAATATCGAGGTGGGGAGCTGTTTTTT
CASSEYRGGELFF
>TRBJ2-2|-|-|15|TRBV5-6
TGTGCCAGCAGCTTGGTTGGGACACTAACCGGGGAGCTGTTTTTT
CASSLVGTLTGELFF
>TRBJ2-6|-|-|15|TRBV9
TGTGCCAGCAGCGTTCAGTTCTCTGGGGCCAACGTCCTGACTTTC
CASSVQFSGANVLTF
>TRBJ1-5|-|-|15|TRBV19
TGTGCCAGTAGTACACCCCAGGGAATCAATCAGCCCCAGCATTTT
CASSTPQGINQPQHF
>TRBJ2-5|-|-|13|TRBV28
TGTGCCAGCAGCAAACAGGGTAAAGAGACCCAGTACTTC
CASSKQGKETQYF
>TRBJ2-5|-|TRBD1|19|TRBV5-1
TGCGCCAGCAGCTCACCTGTGATCGTTAGGGACAGTCTACAAGAGACCCAGTACTTC
CASSSPVIVRDSLQETQYF
>TRBJ1-2|-|TRBD1|13|TRBV7-2
TGTGCCAGCAGCTTTCACAGGGGGTCTGGCTACACCTTC
CASSFHRGSGYTF
>TRBJ2-5|-|TRBD2|17|TRBV27
TGTGCCAGCAGTCCGGGGACGGGAGGCTCTGGGAAAGAGACCCAGTACTTC
CASSPGTGGSGKETQYF
>TRBJ2-1|-|TRBD2|15|TRBV19
TGTGCCAGTAGTATAAGGCTAGCGGTATACAATGAGCAGTTCTTC
CASSIRLAVYNEQFF
>TRBJ2-7|-|TRBD2|17|TRBV27
TGTGCCAGCAGTTTATCTCTCCAGCGGGGTTCGGGGGGCGAGCAGTACTTC
CASSLSLQRGSGGEQYF
>TRBJ2-1|once|TRBD2|15|TRBV30
TGTGCCTGGAGTGTGCCCAGCGGGAGGGACAATGAGCAGTTCTTC
CAWSVPSGRDNEQFF
>TRBJ2-3|-|-|15|TRBV18
TGTGCCAGCTCACTATACAGGGACCCCACAGATACGCAGTATTTT
CASSLYRDPTDTQYF
>TRBJ2-1|-|TRBD2|17|TRBV2
TGTGCCAGCCCCCCCCTAGCGGGAGCCCCCCACTACAATGAGCAGTTCTTC
CASPPLAGAPHYNEQFF
>TRBJ2-7|-|-|14|TRBV4-3
TGCGCCAGCAGCCAAGATTCGGGGTCGTACGAGCAGTACTTC
CASSQDSGSYEQYF
>TRBJ2-7|-|TRBD1|16|TRBV27
TGTGCCAGCAGCCCTAGCAGGACAGGGAACATCTACGAGCAGTACTTC
CASSPSRTGNIYEQYF
>TRBJ2-1|-|-|16|TRBV11-2
TGTGCCAGCAGCTTAGCCCGAGCGGGCCACCCCAATGAGCAGTTCTTC
CASSLARAGHPNEQFF
>TRBJ2-5|-|-|16|TRBV5-1
TGCGCCAGCAACCCCCCCGGTAGCGGCAACCAAGAGACCCAGTACTTC
CASNPPGSGNQETQYF
>TRBJ2-2|few|TRBD2|21|TRBV6-1
TGTGCCAGCAGTGAATCAAGGGGGACTAGCGGGAGAGCGTCTACCGCCGGGGAGCTGTTTTTT
CASSESRGTSGRASTAGELFF
>TRBJ2-7|-|TRBD1|15|TRBV11-2
TGTGCCAGCAGACCCCCCCGGGGACAGGGCTACGAGCAGTACTTC
CASRPPRGQGYEQYF
>TRBJ2-7|-|-|14|TRBV13
TGTGCCAGCAGCTCACTCGGGATCTCCTACGAGCAGTACTTC
CASSSLGISYEQYF
>TRBJ1-5|-|-|14|TRBV27
TGTGCCAGCAAGGGAGGGGATAGCAATCAGCCCCAGCATTTT
CASKGGDSNQPQHF
>TRBJ1-2|-|-|13|TRBV29-1
TGCAGCGTTGAATCCAGACTTGGCTATGGCTACACCTTC
CSVESRLGYGYTF
>TRBJ2-7|-|-|15|TRBV6-1
TGTGCCAGCAGTGATTTTGTTGGGGCAGGCCACGAGCAGTACTTC
CASSDFVGAGHEQYF
>TRBJ2-3|-|-|16|TRBV5-1
TGCGCCAGCAGCTTGGATTCTGGGCTTCTGGCAGATACGCAGTATTTT
CASSLDSGLLADTQYF
>TRBJ1-1|-|-|15|TRBV29-1
TGCAGCGTTGAGGCATTTGGGGGCGACAACACTGAAGCTTTCTTT
CSVEAFGGDNTEAFF
>TRBJ2-7|-|TRBD2|15|TRBV5-4
TGTGCCAGCAGCACGCCGACTAGCGGGAGGAACGAGCAGTACTTC
CASSTPTSGRNEQYF
>TRBJ2-7|few|TRBD1|17|TRBV11-3
TGTGCCAGCAGCTTAGACTCCCCGGGGCAGGGGGCAAACGAGCAGTACTTC
CASSLDSPGQGANEQYF
>TRBJ2-1|-|TRBD2|16|TRBV28
TGTGCCAGCAGTTTTTCCCCCCGGACTAGCTTCAATGAGCAGTTCTTC
CASSFSPRTSFNEQFF
>TRBJ1-5|-|TRBD1|14|TRBV7-2
TGTGCCAGCAGCTTCGGACAGGGCAAGGGGCCCCAGCATTTT
CASSFGQGKGPQHF
>TRBJ2-7|-|-|14|TRBV4-2
TGTGCCAGCAGTCTCAGTCGGAGCTCCTACGAGCAGTACTTC
CASSLSRSSYEQYF
>TRBJ2-4|-|-|15|TRBV19
TGTGCCAGTAGTATAGGTAGGGGTCCCAAAAACATTCAGTACTTC
CASSIGRGPKNIQYF
>TRBJ2-1|-|TRBD1|16|TRBV11-2
TGTGCCAGCAGCCCCCGGACAGGCACGTCCTACAATGAGCAGTTCTTC
CASSPRTGTSYNEQFF
>TRBJ2-7|-|-|19|TRBV7-2
TGTGCCAGCAGCAGAGGCGGGCTTTCCCGGGACTCGCCTCATTACGAGCAGTACTTC
CASSRGGLSRDSPHYEQYF
>TRBJ1-1|-|-|11|TRBV5-1
TGCGCCAGCAGCTTGGGGGGCCTGGCTTTCTTT
CASSLGGLAFF
>TRBJ1-2|-|TRBD1|15|TRBV4-1
TGCGCCAGCAGCCAAGTCCCCTTGACAGGGGGTGGCTACACCTTC
CASSQVPLTGGGYTF
>TRBJ2-3|-|-|15|TRBV7-7
TGTGCTAGCAGCTTAGGGCCCCTGGGAGCGGATACGCAGTATTTT
CASSLGPLGADTQYF
>TRBJ1-2|-|-|17|TRBV6-1
TGTGCCAGCAGTGACCTTCTTGAGGTCAGCCCAAGCGGGGGCTACACCTTC
CASSDLLEVSPSGGYTF
>TRBJ1-1|-|-|17|TRBV21-1
TGTGCCAGCAGCAGAAAGATGCTGGACAGGCTGAACACTGAAGCTTTCTTT
CASSRKMLDRLNTEAFF
>TRBJ2-5|-|TRBD1|13|TRBV7-6
TGTGCCAGCAGCCCGGGACAGGCCGGGGCCCAGTACTTC
CASSPGQAGAQYF
>TRBJ1-4|-|-|13|TRBV18
TGTGCCAGCTCACCACCGGTAGATGAAAAACTGTTTTTT
CASSPPVDEKLFF
>TRBJ2-1|-|TRBD2|16|TRBV30
TGTGCCTGGATGCCCCCGCGGGCGGGAGTAGTCGATGAGCAGTTCTTC
CAWMPPRAGVVDEQFF
>TRBJ1-5|-|TRBD1|17|TRBV27
TGTGCCAGCAGCCGGGGCCTGGACAGGGGGTATTCTCAGCCCCAGCATTTT
CASSRGLDRGYSQPQHF
>TRBJ2-7|-|-|15|TRBV6-1
TGTGCCAGCAGTGAAACGGCTAGCGAGGCCTACGAGCAGTACTTC
CASSETASEAYEQYF
>TRBJ1-2|once|-|16|TRBV28
TGTGCCAGCAGCTTCCGAAGGGAGGGGAGGGAGGAGGGCTACACCTTC
CASSFRREGREEGYTF
>TRBJ1-1|-|TRBD1|14|TRBV5-6
TGTGCCAGCAGCTTGAGACAGGGAGGCACTGAAGCTTTCTTT
CASSLRQGGTEAFF
>TRBJ2-3|-|TRBD2|17|TRBV11-2
TGTGCCAGCAGCTTAAATGTTGGCCTAGCGGGACCAACTACGCAGTATTTT
CASSLNVGLAGPTTQYF
>TRBJ1-4|-|-|15|TRBV15
TGTGCCACCAGCAGAGCAAGGGGTATACCTGAAAAACTGTTTTTT
CATSRARGIPEKLFF
>TRBJ2-3|-|-|15|TRBV5-1
TGCGCCAGCAGTCCAGCCCAGACTAGCACAGATACGCAGTATTTT
CASSPAQTSTDTQYF
>TRBJ1-1|-|TRBD1|14|TRBV29-1
TGCAGCGGACGATGGGACAGAAGGAACACTGAAGCTTTCTTT
CSGRWDRRNTEAFF